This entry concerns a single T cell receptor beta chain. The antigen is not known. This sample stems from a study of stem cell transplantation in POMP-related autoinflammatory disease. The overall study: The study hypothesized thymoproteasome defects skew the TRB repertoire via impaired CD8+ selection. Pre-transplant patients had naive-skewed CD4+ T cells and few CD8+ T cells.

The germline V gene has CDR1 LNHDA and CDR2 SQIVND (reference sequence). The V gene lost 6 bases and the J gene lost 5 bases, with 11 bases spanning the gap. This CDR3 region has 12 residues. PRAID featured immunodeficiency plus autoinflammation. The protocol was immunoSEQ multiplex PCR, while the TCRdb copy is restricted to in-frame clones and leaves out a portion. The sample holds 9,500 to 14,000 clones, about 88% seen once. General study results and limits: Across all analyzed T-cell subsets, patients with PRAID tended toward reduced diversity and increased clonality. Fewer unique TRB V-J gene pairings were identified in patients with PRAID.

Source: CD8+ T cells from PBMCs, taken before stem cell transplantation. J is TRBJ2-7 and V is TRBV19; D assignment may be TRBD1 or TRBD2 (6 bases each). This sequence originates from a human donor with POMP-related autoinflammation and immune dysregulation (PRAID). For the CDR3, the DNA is TGTGCCAGTAGACAGGGCGGGAACGAGCAGTACTTC. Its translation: CASRQGGNEQYF.